The 22 T cell receptor beta chains listed next were all sequenced from one sample in a study of regulatory T cells in long-lasting Graves disease. For TCR beta, libraries came from iRepertoire HTBI primers and Arm-PCR of CDR3 regions. One entry per CDR3 protein, called by TCRdb with MiXCR from the multiplex PCR reads. The sample lists fewer than 450,000 distinct CDR3 sequences; 15% were seen once. The time point here: newly diagnosed GD, antithyroid drugs for less than 3 months. PBMC RNA served as the TCR library source. This same sample was also part of a study on T cells in Graves' hyperthyroidism and ophthalmopathy.

The specimen was peripheral blood mononuclear cells (PBMCs), collected at new diagnosis, from a patient treated with antithyroid drugs. The receptors were gathered from a woman between 40 and 55 years old with Graves disease.

This clonotype has a count of ten or more. The gene calls are TRBV7-8 and TRBJ2-5, with TRBD2 as a possible D gene (6 bases). Between the trimmed V and J ends, which lost 5 bases and 5 bases, there was a span of 18 bases. This CDR3 has 15 residues. From germline, CDR1 is SGHVS and CDR2 FQNEAQ. CDR3 in amino acids: CASSQNAAGSETQYF. As DNA, the CDR3 is TGTGCCAGCAGCCAAAATGCAGCGGGCTCGGAGACCCAGTACTTC.

This chain links TRBV12-5 with TRBJ2-3; TRBD2 aligns across 12 bases. The V gene end was trimmed by 1 base and the J gene end by 3 bases; junction bases not matched to a gene: 5. The germline CDR1 and CDR2 sequences are LGHNT and FRNRAP. The CDR3 length is 17 residues. CDR3 bases: TGTGCTAGTGGTTTGGGACTAGCGGGAGAATATACAGATACGCAGTATTTT. Amino acid sequence: CASGLGLAGEYTDTQYF.

This clonotype was observed at least ten times. The chain employs TRBV7-2 and TRBJ2-5, with no clear D. V was trimmed by 1 base and J by 1 base, leaving 10 bases between them. The CDR3 has 15 amino acids. Germline V gene sequence: CDR1 SGHTA, CDR2 FQGNSA. This CDR3 is CASSLVAAIQETQYF. For the CDR3, the DNA is TGTGCCAGCAGCTTAGTTGCTGCAATCCAAGAGACCCAGTACTTC.

This clonotype was detected only a few times. V gene TRBV19 combines with J gene TRBJ1-1; TRBD1 agrees at 7 bases. Per germline, CDR1 LNHDA and CDR2 SQIVND (reference sequence). The CDR3 has 17 residues. V dropped 4 bases and J dropped 0; count of bases not matched to a gene: 11. In DNA form, the CDR3 reads TGTGCCAGTAGTAGCTACGGAGGGGACAGCCTGAACACTGAAGCTTTCTTT. Protein sequence: CASSSYGGDSLNTEAFF.

With regard to this clonotype: Mismatch with germline at one junction end may stem from a read error. This chain uses TRBV28 with TRBJ2-2; a weak D match, TRBD2 (5 bases). Germline V gene data show CDR1 as MDHEN and CDR2 as SYDVKM. This CDR3 region has 15 residues. For the CDR3, the DNA is TGTGCCAGCAGCCGGGTGATAGCGAACCCCGGGGAGCTGTTTTTT. Translated, it gives CASSRVIANPGELFF.

This clonotype was found many times. The CDR3 DNA sequence: TGTGCCAGCATTGGGACTGGCTCCTACGAGCAGTACTTC. It translates to CASIGTGSYEQYF. The V gene is TRBV6-1, the J gene TRBJ2-7; D possibly corresponds to TRBD2 (6 bases). Germline V CDR1 and CDR2: MNHNS, SASEGT. The CDR3 runs 13 residues. With 7 bases removed from V and 0 bases from J, the gap between germline ends came to 10 bases.

This clonotype was found many times. V and J are TRBV20-1 and TRBJ2-7; maybe TRBD1 (7 bases). The germline V and J ends were trimmed by 0 bases and 2 bases, with 14 bases remaining between them. The CDR3 runs 15 residues. Germline CDR1 reads DFQATT; CDR2 reads SNEGSKA (reference sequence). The DNA of the CDR3 is TGCAGTGCTAGAGATGGAGGGACAGACGCCTACGAGCAGTACTTC. Its translation is CSARDGGTDAYEQYF.

Ten or more counts support this clonotype. The chain couples TRBV19 to TRBJ2-3; D unresolved. The CDR3 sequence is 12 residues long. V was trimmed by 9 bases and J by 6 bases, leaving 13 bases between them. Germline CDR1 and CDR2: LNHDA and SQIVND (reference sequence). The CDR3 region has the DNA TGTGCCAGCAGCTTCGGCTACGATACGCAGTATTTT. Its translation is CASSFGYDTQYF.

J is TRBJ2-7 and V is TRBV20-1; perhaps TRBD1 as D (6 bases). Trimming removed 2 bases at V and 8 bases at J, with 10 bases between. This CDR3 spans 11 amino acids. CDR1 and CDR2 from the germline V gene are DFQATT and SNEGSKA (reference sequence). In nucleotides, the CDR3 is TGCAGTGCTAGACCCAGGGGAAAGCAGTACTTC. Translation gives CSARPRGKQYF.

This clonotype came up a few times. The gene calls are TRBV9 and TRBJ2-1; D unresolved. The V end lost 4 bases, the J end lost 6 bases, and 26 bases lay between the germline ends. Germline CDR1 reads SGDLS; CDR2 reads YYNGEE. This CDR3 has 18 amino acids. The CDR3 loop is CASSPRRWANKNSNEQFF. CDR3 bases: TGTGCCAGCAGCCCACGACGCTGGGCAAACAAGAATAGCAATGAGCAGTTCTTC.

This clonotype was observed at least ten times. CDR3 residues: CSVLTDYEQYF. Written as DNA, the CDR3 is TGCAGCGTATTGACAGACTACGAGCAGTACTTC. V usage is TRBV29-1 and J usage is TRBJ2-7; TRBD1 is a possible D gene (5 bases). The CDR3 is 11 amino acids. CDR1 SQVTM and CDR2 ANQGSEA come from the germline V gene. V lost 6 bases, J lost 3 bases, and 9 bases lay in between.

This clonotype showed up just a few times. The chain has TRBV19 and TRBJ2-3; 11 bases agree with TRBD2. This CDR3 is built from 16 residues. Germline V gene sequence: CDR1 LNHDA, CDR2 SQIVND (reference sequence). With 5 bases clipped from V and 4 bases from J, the junction kept 8 bases outside the gene matches. CDR3 DNA: TGTGCCAGTAGTCGGATAGCGGGAGGGGAGGCAGATACGCAGTATTTT. Encoded protein: CASSRIAGGEADTQYF. The full variable domain, its missing parts supplied by reference TRBV19 and TRBJ2-3, is DGGITQSPKYLFRKEGQNVTLSCEQNLNHDAMYWYRQDPGQGLRLIYYSQIVNDFQKGDIAEGYSVSREKKESFPLTVTSAQKNPTAFYLCASSRIAGGEADTQYFGPGTRLTVL.

This clonotype appeared a few times. The chain carries TRBV13 and TRBJ1-1, with TRBD1 as a possible D gene (5 bases). Germline V lookup: CDR1 PRHDT, CDR2 FYEKMQ (reference sequence). Trimming took 3 bases from V and 5 from J, leaving 13 bases between them. The CDR3 length is 14 residues. The CDR3 coding sequence is TGTGCCAGCAGCTTGGGACGGGCGGTAACTGAAGCTTTCTTT. Translating it yields CASSLGRAVTEAFF.

The rearrangement uses TRBV2 and TRBJ2-1; a possible D gene is TRBD1 (6 bases). V shed 5 bases and J shed 7 bases, with 12 bases lying between them. This CDR3 has 13 amino acids. Germline CDR1 SNHLY, CDR2 FYNNEI. The CDR3 loop is CASSPETGNEQFF. In nucleotides, the CDR3 is TGTGCCAGCAGTCCCGAAACAGGGAATGAGCAGTTCTTC.

The chain recombines TRBV5-6 with TRBJ2-7, with D perhaps assigned TRBD1 or TRBD2 (5 bases each). Deletions cut 4 bases from V and 1 base from J, with 15 bases between. This CDR3 comprises 15 residues. Germline loops: CDR1 SGHDT, CDR2 YYEEEE. Written as DNA, the CDR3 is TGTGCCAGCAGCCTGTTGGGACGTTCATCCTACGAGCAGTACTTC. It encodes CASSLLGRSSYEQYF.

This clonotype has at least ten counts. V and J are TRBV6-2 or TRBV6-3 and TRBJ2-1; tentatively, D is TRBD1 (6 bases). The CDR3 is 16 residues long. Germline-derived CDR1 and CDR2 are MNHEY and SVGEGT. Trimming took 4 bases from V and 8 from J, leaving 21 bases between them. CDR3 sequence reads: CASSSNRQDRYHEQFF. In DNA form, the CDR3 reads TGTGCCAGCAGTTCCAATCGACAGGACCGGTATCATGAGCAGTTCTTC.

This clonotype was seen ten or more times. The CDR3: CASSLYQRGRDEQFF. Here the CDR3 DNA reads TGTGCCAGCAGTTTATACCAAAGGGGGCGGGATGAGCAGTTCTTC. V usage is TRBV28 and J usage is TRBJ2-1, with TRBD1 matching 7 bases. The CDR3 spans 15 residues. Germline V gene data show CDR1 as MDHEN and CDR2 as SYDVKM. The V gene end was trimmed by 1 base and the J gene end by 8 bases; junction bases not matched to a gene: 8. Combining the CDR3 with reference TRBV28 and TRBJ2-1 gives the whole variable domain DVKVTQSSRYLVKRTGEKVFLECVQDMDHENMFWYRQDPGLGLRLIYFSYDVKMKEKGDIPEGYSVSREKKERFSLILESASTNQTSMYLCASSLYQRGRDEQFFGPGTRLTVL.

This clonotype was observed at least ten times. This chain joins TRBV30 and TRBJ2-5, with D possibly being TRBD1 or TRBD2 (6 bases each). This CDR3 contains 17 residues. Germline V gives CDR1 GTSNPN, CDR2 SVGIG (reference sequence). V lost 5 bases and J lost 3, with 25 bases in between. The CDR3 region is CAWGMIGGKLLEETQYF. In nucleotides, the CDR3 is TGTGCCTGGGGAATGATAGGGGGGAAACTATTGGAAGAGACCCAGTACTTC.

This clonotype showed up just a few times. The chain recombines TRBV18 with TRBJ2-7, with 10 bases that match TRBD2. This CDR3 contains 17 residues. Per germline, CDR1 KGHSH and CDR2 LQKENI. The ends lost 5 bases at V and 1 base at J; junction bases unmatched: 11. CDR3 residues: CASSKSKAGGISYEQYF. The CDR3 coding sequence is TGTGCCAGCTCAAAGTCTAAAGCGGGAGGGATTTCCTACGAGCAGTACTTC.

About this clonotype: A much larger clone differs by one base, so this may be a read error. This rearrangement joins TRBV7-9 to TRBJ2-3, with D perhaps matching TRBD2 (5 bases). The V gene's germline CDR1 is SEHNR and CDR2 FQNEAQ (reference sequence). The CDR3 runs 12 residues. CDR3 DNA: TGTGCCAGCAGCTCTGATACCTACGAGCGGTACTTC. Its protein is CASSSDTYERYF.

This clonotype was detected ten times or more. The chain uses TRBV12-3 or TRBV12-4 and TRBJ2-3, with 8 bases matching TRBD1. The length of the CDR3 is 16 residues. V lost 4 bases to trimming and J lost 0 bases; unmatched junction nucleotides: 6. The CDR3 nucleotides are TGTGCCAGCAGTTGGTTGCAGGGGGCGAGCACAGATACGCAGTATTTT. Protein: CASSWLQGASTDTQYF.

The chain couples TRBV7-2 to TRBJ1-5; D is ambiguous. V lost 2 bases and J lost 1, with 18 bases in between. The CDR3 loop spans 18 amino acids. In germline, CDR1 is SGHTA, CDR2 FQGNSA. The CDR3 is CASSLIGFGRRSNQPQHF. In nucleotides, the CDR3 is TGTGCCAGCAGCTTAATCGGATTTGGACGCCGGAGCAATCAGCCCCAGCATTTT. Filled out from reference TRBV7-2 and TRBJ1-5, the complete variable domain reads GAGVSQSPSNKVTEKGKDVELRCDPISGHTALYWYRQSLGQGLEFLIYFQGNSAPDKSGLPSDRFSAERTGGSVSTLTIQRTQQEDSAVYLCASSLIGFGRRSNQPQHFGDGTRLSIL.